Here is one T cell receptor (beta chain) with its context. Sequencing used immunoSEQ multiplex PCR; TCRdb keeps in-frame clones, though not all of them. The sample holds around 93,000 clones, about 81% seen once. The sample is drawn from a study of blood T cell repertoires in COVID-19. The CDR3 extends over 13 amino acids. Trimming pared 0 bases from V and 9 bases from J, leaving 10 bases between. CDR1 is LGHNA, CDR2 YNFKEQ, per germline. This clonotype was obtained from a man in his fifties or sixties with acute or convalescent COVID-19. Material for sequencing was peripheral blood. This chain connects TRBV4-2 to TRBJ2-3; weak D call: TRBD2 (6 bases). This CDR3 is CASSQDKEGTQYF. In DNA form, the CDR3 reads TGTGCCAGCAGCCAAGATAAGGAGGGAACGCAGTATTTT.